The clone carrying this T cell receptor (beta chain) was seen only once. This specimen belongs to a study of technical replicates of blood from a handful of donors. The table came from immunoSEQ multiplex PCR; TCRdb's copy has only in-frame clones and leaves some out. The sample consists of around 72,000 clones, over 95% of them appearing once. Trimming pared 5 bases from V and 2 bases from J, leaving 9 bases between. This CDR3 has 13 residues. Germline assignment: CDR1 SGHTA and CDR2 FQGTGA. This sequence was found in a human donor in good health. The sequenced sample was T cells isolated from PBMCs. The chain employs TRBV7-3 and TRBJ2-5, with unresolved D. In DNA, the CDR3 is TGTGCCAGCAGCCGACACGTTCAAGAGACCCAGTACTTC. As protein: CASSRHVQETQYF.